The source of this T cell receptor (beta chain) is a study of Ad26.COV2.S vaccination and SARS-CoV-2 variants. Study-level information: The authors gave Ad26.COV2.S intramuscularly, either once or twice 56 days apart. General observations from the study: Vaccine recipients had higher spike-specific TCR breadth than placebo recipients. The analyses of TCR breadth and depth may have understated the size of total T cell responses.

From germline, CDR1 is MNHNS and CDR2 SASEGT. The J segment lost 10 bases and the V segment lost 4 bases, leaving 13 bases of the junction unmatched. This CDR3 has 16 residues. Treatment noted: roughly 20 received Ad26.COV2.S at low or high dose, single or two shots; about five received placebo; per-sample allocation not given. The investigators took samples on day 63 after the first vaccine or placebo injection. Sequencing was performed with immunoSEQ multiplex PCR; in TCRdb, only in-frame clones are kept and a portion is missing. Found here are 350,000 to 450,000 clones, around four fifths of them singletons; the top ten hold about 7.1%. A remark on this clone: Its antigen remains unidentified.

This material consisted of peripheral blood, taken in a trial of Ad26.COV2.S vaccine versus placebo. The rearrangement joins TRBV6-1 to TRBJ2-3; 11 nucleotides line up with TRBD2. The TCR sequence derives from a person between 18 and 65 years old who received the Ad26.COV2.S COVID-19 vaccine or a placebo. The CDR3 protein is CASSVSLAGGSPAQYF. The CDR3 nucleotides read TGTGCCAGCAGTGTCTCTCTAGCGGGGGGCAGTCCCGCGCAGTATTTT.